This T cell receptor beta chain was captured by sequencing in a study of T cells in Graves' hyperthyroidism and ophthalmopathy. This CDR3 spans 11 amino acids. Germline V lookup: CDR1 GTSNPN, CDR2 SVGIG (reference sequence). Deletions cut 4 bases from V and 6 bases from J, with 9 bases between. This clonotype was counted many times. Researchers amplified the TCR beta CDR3 regions from RNA transcripts. First-round RT-PCR targeting the TCR CDR3 was performed with the HTBI primer set. TCRdb re-called the multiplex PCR reads with MiXCR, one entry per CDR3 protein. Of approximately 520,000 distinct CDR3 sequences in the sample, roughly 24% were seen once.

V is TRBV30 and J is TRBJ1-1, with D tentatively TRBD1 (5 bases). The sample consisted of blood. This TCR came from a woman between 25 and 40 years old with Graves' ophthalmopathy. CDR3 region: CAWTRGSEAFF. CDR3 nucleotides: TGTGCCTGGACAAGGGGTTCTGAAGCTTTCTTT.